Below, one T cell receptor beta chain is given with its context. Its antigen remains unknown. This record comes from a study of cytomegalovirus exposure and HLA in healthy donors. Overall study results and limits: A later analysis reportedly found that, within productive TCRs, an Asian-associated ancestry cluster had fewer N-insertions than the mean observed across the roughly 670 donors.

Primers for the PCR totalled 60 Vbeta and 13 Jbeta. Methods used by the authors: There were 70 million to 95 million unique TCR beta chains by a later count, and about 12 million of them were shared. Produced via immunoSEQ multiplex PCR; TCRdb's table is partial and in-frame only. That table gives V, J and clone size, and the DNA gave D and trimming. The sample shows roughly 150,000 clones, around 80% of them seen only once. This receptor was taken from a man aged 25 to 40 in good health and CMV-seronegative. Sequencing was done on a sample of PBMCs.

The CDR3 region has the DNA TGTGCCTCGGGGGGGAGGTCGAGCGGGAATAGTGAGCAGTTCTTC. Protein sequence: CASGGRSSGNSEQFF. The rearrangement links TRBV6-1 to TRBJ2-1, with 8 bases lining up with TRBD2. After removal of 11 bases from V and 9 bases from J, the junction contained 18 bases not matched to a gene. In germline, CDR1 is MNHNS, CDR2 SASEGT. This CDR3 is built from 15 residues.